These 16 T cell receptor beta chains came from one sample sequenced in a study of blood T cells in healthy people across ages. Alongside a J-beta primer mix, a sample-barcoded 5' primer served in a second PCR lasting about 6 to 11 cycles. Each CDR3 protein is one row after TCRdb ran MiXCR on the 5' RACE reads. The sample carries some 1.5 million distinct CDR3 sequences, under 55% recorded once. Sequences were obtained from blood. Receptor source: a woman under 30 in good health.

V usage is TRBV20-1 and J usage is TRBJ2-1; 13 positions match TRBD2. Germline CDR1 is DFQATT and CDR2 is SNEGSKA (reference sequence). The CDR3 is made up of 16 amino acids. Losses at the gene ends were 5 bases for V and 1 base for J; bases not matched to a gene: 5. CDR3 region: CSALGLAGVSYNEQFF. The CDR3 bases are TGCAGTGCTCTCGGACTAGCGGGAGTGTCCTACAATGAGCAGTTCTTC.

The genes are TRBV27 and TRBJ2-2; D might be TRBD1 (6 bases). This CDR3 region has 14 residues. From germline, CDR1 is MNHEY and CDR2 SMNVEV (reference sequence). Trimming left V 5 bases short and J 7 bases short, with 14 bases between. The CDR3 region has the DNA TGTGCCAGCAGTGGTTGGGGGCGGAACGGGGAGCTGTTTTTT. Translation: CASSGWGRNGELFF.

A few counts support this clonotype. The chain recombines TRBV5-1 with TRBJ1-2; D remains unclear. Germline CDR1 SGHRS, CDR2 YFSETQ. This CDR3 region has 16 residues. V lost 0 bases to trimming and J lost 7 bases, with 19 bases between them. CDR3 nucleotide sequence: TGCGCCAGCAGCTTGGACATCAGCCTTCGAGGAGGTGGCTACACCTTC. Translated: CASSLDISLRGGGYTF.

This clonotype turned up a few times. This chain connects TRBV7-9 to TRBJ2-7, with 10 bases fitting TRBD2. Germline V CDR1 and CDR2: SEHNR, FQNEAQ (reference sequence). The V and J ends lost 4 bases and 3 bases, in that order; junction bases with no gene match: 12. The CDR3 spans 17 residues. The CDR3 sequence is CASSSTTSGRALYEQYF. CDR3 bases: TGTGCCAGCAGCTCGACCACGAGCGGGAGGGCCCTCTACGAGCAGTACTTC.

This chain connects TRBV14 to TRBJ1-2; 10 bases line up with TRBD1. Trimming took 6 bases from V and 8 from J; bases not matched to a gene: 9. This CDR3 contains 14 residues. CDR1 is SGHDN and CDR2 is FVKESK in the germline V gene. The CDR3 loop is CASRQTGTGVGYTF. The CDR3 DNA reads TGTGCCAGCAGACAAACCGGGACAGGGGTCGGCTACACCTTC.

CDR3 amino acids: CASSVALGFYGYTF. The CDR3 nucleotides read TGTGCCAGCAGCGTAGCTTTGGGATTCTATGGCTACACCTTC. The rearrangement uses TRBV11-2 and TRBJ1-2; D remains ambiguous. CDR1 and CDR2 (germline): SGHAT, FQNNGV. V was cut by 5 bases and J by 4 bases, with 14 bases left in between. There are 14 residues in the CDR3.

The chain employs TRBV27 and TRBJ2-2; D not certain. Deletions cut 7 bases from V and 4 bases from J, with 13 bases between. The CDR3 loop spans 14 amino acids. Germline V gene sequence: CDR1 MNHEY, CDR2 SMNVEV (reference sequence). DNA of the CDR3: TGTGCCAGCAACGGGCTAGTCGGCACCGGGGAGCTGTTTTTT. Its translation is CASNGLVGTGELFF.

The chain joins TRBV5-1 to TRBJ2-1; TRBD1 matches at 8 bases. The CDR3 length is 14 residues. Trimming removed 4 bases from V and 7 bases from J; junction bases left unmatched: 7. CDR1 and CDR2 from the germline V gene are SGHRS and YFSETQ. This CDR3 reads CASSVGDRYNEQFF. CDR3 nucleotides: TGCGCCAGCAGCGTGGGGGACAGGTATAATGAGCAGTTCTTC.

The chain combines TRBV5-1 with TRBJ1-1; perhaps TRBD1 as D (5 bases). Per the germline V gene, CDR1 is SGHRS and CDR2 is YFSETQ. The V end was cut by 4 bases, the J end by 7 bases, with 8 bases between. The CDR3 length is 11 residues. The CDR3 spells CASSGDVEAFF. CDR3 in DNA: TGCGCCAGCAGCGGGGACGTTGAAGCTTTCTTT.

A few counts support this clonotype. The V call is TRBV4-3, the J call TRBJ2-4, with 8 bases aligning to TRBD2. Unmatched junction bases numbered 14, after V lost 1 base and J lost 0 bases. Germline assignment: CDR1 LGHNA and CDR2 YSLEER. The CDR3 runs to 20 residues. The CDR3 DNA reads TGCGCCAGCAGCCAAGGTTGGACTAGCCGGGACATCGTAGCCAAAAACATTCAGTACTTC. Translation gives CASSQGWTSRDIVAKNIQYF.

This clonotype was observed a handful of times. This chain uses TRBV29-1 with TRBJ2-7, with D possibly called TRBD1 or TRBD2 (5 bases each). Trimming cost V 7 bases and J 0 bases, with 10 bases left between them. CDR1 and CDR2 (germline): SQVTM, ANQGSEA. This CDR3 contains 12 residues. The CDR3 nucleotides read TGCAGCGCCGGGACCCGCTCCTACGAGCAGTACTTC. Translated, it gives CSAGTRSYEQYF.

This clonotype showed up just a few times. This chain links TRBV6-5 with TRBJ1-6, with D hard to call. Trimming pared 3 bases from V and 5 bases from J, leaving 11 bases between. This CDR3 region has 15 residues. From germline, CDR1 is MNHEY and CDR2 SVGAGI. The CDR3 DNA sequence: TGTGCCAGCAGTTATTTCGGGATTAATAATTCACCCCTCCACTTT. It yields the protein CASSYFGINNSPLHF.

This clonotype has more than one count but fewer than ten. This rearrangement joins TRBV7-9 to TRBJ1-1; TRBD1 is a possible D gene (6 bases). The CDR3 runs 12 residues. Germline V lookup: CDR1 SEHNR, CDR2 FQNEAQ (reference sequence). V was shortened by 1 base and J by 13 bases, with 13 bases between the two germline ends. Here the CDR3 reads CASSLDDRRGFF. DNA for the CDR3: TGTGCCAGCAGCTTAGACGACAGGAGAGGTTTCTTT.

The chain links TRBV20-1 to TRBJ2-5; tentative D call: TRBD2 (5 bases). CDR1 DFQATT and CDR2 SNEGSKA come from the germline V gene (reference sequence). The CDR3 runs to 16 residues. Between the trimmed V and J ends, which lost 3 bases and 5 bases, there was a span of 22 bases. CDR3 coding DNA: TGCAGTGCTAGCGGCAGCGGAGGCGCCGCTGAGGAGACCCAGTACTTC. This sequence encodes CSASGSGGAAEETQYF.

The V gene is TRBV5-1, the J gene TRBJ2-1; the D gene is possibly TRBD2 (6 bases). Trimming took off 0 bases at V and 8 bases at J, with 9 bases between the two ends. Per germline, CDR1 SGHRS and CDR2 YFSETQ. The CDR3 spans 13 residues. CDR3: CASSLAGTHEQFF. As DNA, the CDR3 is TGCGCCAGCAGCTTGGCCGGGACTCATGAGCAGTTCTTC.

V usage is TRBV6-5 and J usage is TRBJ2-7; 7 bases are shared with TRBD2. Germline trimming cut 6 bases from V and 4 bases from J; bases unmatched to any gene: 9. The CDR3 loop spans 14 amino acids. Germline lookup yields CDR1 MNHEY and CDR2 SVGAGI. CDR3 region: CASRASGAFYEQYF. The CDR3, as DNA: TGTGCCAGCAGGGCAAGCGGGGCATTTTACGAGCAGTACTTC.